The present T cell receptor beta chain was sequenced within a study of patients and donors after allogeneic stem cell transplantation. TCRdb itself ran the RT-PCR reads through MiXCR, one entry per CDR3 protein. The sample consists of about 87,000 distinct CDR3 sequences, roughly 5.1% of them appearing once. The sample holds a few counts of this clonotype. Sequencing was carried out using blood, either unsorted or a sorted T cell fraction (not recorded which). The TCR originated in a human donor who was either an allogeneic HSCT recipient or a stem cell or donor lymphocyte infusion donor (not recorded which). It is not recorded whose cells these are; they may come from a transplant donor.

The CDR3 DNA sequence: TGTGCCAGCAGCTATGGTAGCAACCCCCCCACAGATACGCAGTATTTT. It is translated as CASSYGSNPPTDTQYF. The chain couples TRBV5-8 to TRBJ2-3; no definite D call. CDR3 length equals 16 residues. Germline V gene sequence: CDR1 SGHTS, CDR2 YDEGEE. Between the trimmed V and J ends, which lost 3 bases and 2 bases, there was a span of 16 bases.